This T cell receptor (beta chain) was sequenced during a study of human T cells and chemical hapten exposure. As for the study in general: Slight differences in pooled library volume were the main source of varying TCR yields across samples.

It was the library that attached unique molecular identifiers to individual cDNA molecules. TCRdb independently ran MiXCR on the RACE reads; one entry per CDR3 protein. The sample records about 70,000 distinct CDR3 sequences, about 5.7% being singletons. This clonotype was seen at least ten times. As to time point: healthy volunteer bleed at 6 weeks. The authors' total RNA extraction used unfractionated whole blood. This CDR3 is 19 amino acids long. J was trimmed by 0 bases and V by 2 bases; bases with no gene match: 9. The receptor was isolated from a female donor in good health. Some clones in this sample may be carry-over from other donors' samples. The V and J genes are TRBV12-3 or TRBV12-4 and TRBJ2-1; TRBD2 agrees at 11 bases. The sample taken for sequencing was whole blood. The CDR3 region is CASSLSSSGRFISYNEQFF. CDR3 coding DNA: TGTGCCAGCAGTTTATCTTCTAGCGGGAGGTTCATCTCCTACAATGAGCAGTTCTTC.